A single sample is the source of the 16 T cell receptor beta chains below, sequenced in a study of blood T cells in healthy people across ages. Primers used in a second PCR of roughly 7 to 12 cycles were a sample-barcoded 5' primer and a J-beta primer mix. From the 5' RACE reads, TCRdb called clonotypes with MiXCR, one entry per CDR3 protein. The sample yields roughly 650,000 distinct CDR3 sequences, about 32% seen once. Sequenced input: blood. The receptors were gathered from a woman aged 80 or older in good health.

This clonotype occurred a few times. The chain combines TRBV29-1 with TRBJ2-1; 10 bases align to TRBD1. Germline CDR1 is SQVTM and CDR2 is ANQGSEA. With 6 bases clipped from V and 7 bases from J, the junction kept 9 bases outside the gene matches. The CDR3 covers 14 residues. CDR3 loop: CSVPGTGVVNEQFF. CDR3 nucleotides: TGCAGCGTCCCCGGGACAGGGGTGGTTAATGAGCAGTTCTTC.

On this clonotype itself: Possible read error: a much larger clone is one base away. The chain combines TRBV5-1 with TRBJ2-5; D could derive from TRBD1 or TRBD2 (5 bases each). Per the germline V gene, CDR1 is SGHRS and CDR2 is YFSETQ. This CDR3 has 15 residues. CDR3 in DNA: TGCGCCAGCAGCTCCCCGGGACGGAGACAAGAGACCCGGTACTTC. Amino acid sequence: CASSSPGRRQETRYF.

The DNA for the CDR3 is TGTGCCAGCAGCGCATCTCCCGATGGGGATGAAAAACTGTTTTTT. This codes for CASSASPDGDEKLFF. J is TRBJ1-4 and V is TRBV9; D uncertain. Between the trimmed V and J ends, which lost 3 bases and 6 bases, there was a span of 15 bases. The CDR3 is made up of 15 amino acids. Germline loops: CDR1 SGDLS, CDR2 YYNGEE. Based on the CDR3 plus reference TRBV9 and TRBJ1-4, the full variable domain is DSGVTQTPKHLITATGQRVTLRCSPRSGDLSVYWYQQSLDQGLQFLIQYYNGEERAKGNILERFSAQQFPDLHSELNLSSLELGDSALYFCASSASPDGDEKLFFGSGTQLSVL.

With regard to this clonotype: With a much larger clone just one base away, this may be a read error. This chain connects TRBV5-1 to TRBJ2-3; D uncertain. Trimming removed 1 base from V and 4 bases from J, with 10 bases in between. This CDR3 has 14 amino acids. CDR1 and CDR2 (germline): SGHRS, YFSETQ. CDR3 in amino acids: CASSLSQLADTQYF. Written as DNA, the CDR3 is TGCGCCAGCAGCTTGTCACAGTTGGCAGATACGCAGTATTTT.

In this sample, this clonotype turned up a few times. The chain recombines TRBV7-2 with TRBJ1-6, with 9 bases that match TRBD1. The CDR3 has 15 amino acids. After removal of 5 bases from V and 7 bases from J, the junction contained 6 bases not matched to a gene. Germline assignment: CDR1 SGHTA and CDR2 FQGNSA. This CDR3 is CASSPRDRVNSPLHF. The CDR3 coding sequence is TGTGCCAGCAGCCCCCGGGACAGGGTCAATTCACCCCTCCACTTT. The whole variable domain, remainder taken from reference TRBV7-2 and TRBJ1-6, is GAGVSQSPSNKVTEKGKDVELRCDPISGHTALYWYRQSLGQGLEFLIYFQGNSAPDKSGLPSDRFSAERTGGSVSTLTIQRTQQEDSAVYLCASSPRDRVNSPLHFGNGTRLTVT.

This clonotype was recorded many times. The chain uses TRBV24-1 and TRBJ2-3; 8 nucleotides align to TRBD1. The germline V gene encodes CDR1 KGHDR and CDR2 SFDVKD. The CDR3 length is 16 residues. V lost 3 bases and J lost 2; bases outside the gene matches: 6. As DNA, the CDR3 is TGTGCCACCAGTGATCCCGGGACAGGCTACACAGATACGCAGTATTTT. It encodes CATSDPGTGYTDTQYF.

This clonotype was detected only a few times. With a much larger clone just one base away, this may be a read error. The rearrangement joins TRBV24-1 to TRBJ2-5; D uncertain. Trimming cost V 7 bases and J 3 bases, with 14 bases left between them. Germline CDR1 KGHDR, CDR2 SFDVKD. The CDR3 sequence is 14 residues long. The CDR3 sequence: CATRDPGWKETQYF. The CDR3 DNA sequence: TGTGCCACCAGGGACCCAGGATGGAAAGAGACCCAGTACTTC.

At least ten counts were recorded for this clonotype. This chain uses TRBV7-2 with TRBJ2-5, with 8 bases that match TRBD1. This CDR3 is built from 13 residues. CDR1 is SGHTA, CDR2 FQGNSA, per germline. Unmatched junction bases numbered 5, after V lost 5 bases and J lost 6 bases. The CDR3 DNA sequence: TGTGCCAGCAGCGTGGACAGGGTAAAGACCCAGTACTTC. Its protein is CASSVDRVKTQYF.

This clonotype counts as medium-sized. The chain recombines TRBV20-1 with TRBJ2-1; no reliable D call. CDR3 length: 13 residues. Looked up from germline, CDR1 is DFQATT and CDR2 is SNEGSKA (reference sequence). V shed 6 bases and J shed 0 bases, with 9 bases lying between them. The CDR3 loop reads CSAERSSYNEQFF. The CDR3 coding sequence is TGCAGTGCCGAGAGGAGCTCCTACAATGAGCAGTTCTTC.

CDR3: CASSYRQGADTQYF. Written as DNA, the CDR3 is TGTGCCAGCAGTTACAGACAGGGTGCCGATACGCAGTATTTT. This chain connects TRBV6-6 to TRBJ2-3; 7 bases are shared with TRBD1. The CDR3 is 14 residues long. The V and J ends lost 2 bases and 6 bases, in that order; junction bases with no gene match: 5. Germline V gene sequence: CDR1 MNHNY, CDR2 SVGAGI (reference sequence).

This clonotype has at least ten counts. The rearrangement uses TRBV10-3 and TRBJ1-4; 7 bases agree with TRBD1. From germline, CDR1 is ENHRY and CDR2 SYGVKD. The J segment lost 7 bases and the V segment lost 6 bases, leaving 14 bases of the junction unmatched. CDR3 length: 16 residues. For the CDR3, the DNA is TGTGCCATCAGCCCCCAGGGAACAGGGGACGGTGAAAAACTGTTTTTT. Its protein product is CAISPQGTGDGEKLFF.

The chain uses TRBV7-9 and TRBJ2-3; 10 bases fit TRBD2. The germline gives CDR1 SEHNR, CDR2 FQNEAQ (reference sequence). The CDR3 consists of 19 residues. J lost 0 bases, V lost 0 bases, and 9 bases had no gene match. The chain's CDR3 is CASSLAQAGGRASTDTQYF. For the CDR3, the DNA is TGTGCCAGCAGCTTAGCGCAAGCGGGAGGGCGTGCTAGCACAGATACGCAGTATTTT.

V gene TRBV15 combines with J gene TRBJ1-2; D not certain. This CDR3 spans 13 amino acids. The V gene lost 4 bases and the J gene lost 2 bases, with 8 bases spanning the gap. CDR1 and CDR2 from the germline V gene are LNHNV and YYDKDF (reference sequence). The CDR3 sequence is CATSTPINYGYTF. CDR3 coding DNA: TGTGCCACCAGCACCCCTATAAACTATGGCTACACCTTC.

In its sample, this clonotype was seen many times. The chain carries TRBV29-1 and TRBJ1-2, with 9 nucleotides matching TRBD1. Germline V CDR1 and CDR2: SQVTM, ANQGSEA. The V and J ends lost 6 bases and 4 bases, in that order; junction bases with no gene match: 9. The CDR3 spans 14 residues. CDR3 sequence (DNA): TGCAGCGTGGGGGACAGGGTCCTCTCCTATGGCTACACCTTC. Translation: CSVGDRVLSYGYTF.

On this clonotype itself: An end of the junction differs from the germline gene, which may be a read error. The CDR3 bases are TGTGCCAGCAGAGAAGCCGGGACTTACACCGGGGAGCTGTTTTTT. This sequence encodes CASREAGTYTGELFF. The chain combines TRBV6-1 with TRBJ2-2; tentative D call: TRBD2 (6 bases). The CDR3 extends over 15 amino acids. CDR1 is MNHNS, CDR2 SASEGT, per germline.

At least ten counts were recorded for this clonotype. CDR3 residues: CASSEGPGQYNEQFF. The CDR3 DNA is TGTGCCAGCAGCGAGGGACCGGGACAGTACAATGAGCAGTTCTTC. The chain combines TRBV9 with TRBJ2-1, with TRBD1 matching over 7 bases. The CDR3 runs to 15 residues. Unmatched junction bases numbered 7, after V lost 3 bases and J lost 4 bases. Germline CDR1 SGDLS, CDR2 YYNGEE.